These 3 T cell receptor beta chains share one sample of origin, sequenced in a study of blood T cell repertoires in COVID-19. Generated by immunoSEQ multiplex PCR, the TCRdb table keeps only in-frame clones and is missing some. The top ten hold 4.9% of the sample, which has under 300,000 clones, approximately 80% seen once. Sequencing was done on a sample of peripheral blood. The origin of the receptors is a woman of 80 years or more with active or convalescent COVID-19.

This rearrangement joins TRBV28 to TRBJ1-6; maybe TRBD1 (6 bases). The CDR3 extends over 15 amino acids. Trimming removed 7 bases from V and 7 bases from J, with 17 bases in between. CDR1 MDHEN and CDR2 SYDVKM come from the germline V gene. The DNA for the CDR3 is TGTGCCAGCAACCTCGGCACAGGGTTGAATTCACCCCTCCACTTT. Residues: CASNLGTGLNSPLHF. Full variable domain (missing parts from reference TRBV28 and TRBJ1-6): DVKVTQSSRYLVKRTGEKVFLECVQDMDHENMFWYRQDPGLGLRLIYFSYDVKMKEKGDIPEGYSVSREKKERFSLILESASTNQTSMYLCASNLGTGLNSPLHFGNGTRLTVT.

This chain links TRBV28 with TRBJ1-4; D is ambiguous. CDR3 length: 14 residues. The V gene lost 4 bases and the J gene lost 0 bases, with 6 bases spanning the gap. Germline assignment: CDR1 MDHEN and CDR2 SYDVKM. This chain's CDR3 is CASSSHSTNEKLFF. CDR3 in DNA: TGTGCCAGCAGTTCTCACTCAACTAATGAAAAACTGTTTTTT.

The J gene is TRBJ2-7, the V gene TRBV6-5; 11 nucleotides match TRBD2. The CDR3 contains 15 residues. V dropped 6 bases and J dropped 4; count of bases not matched to a gene: 8. CDR1 is MNHEY and CDR2 is SVGAGI in the germline V gene. CDR3 amino acids: CASRTRLAGRYEQYF. CDR3 DNA sequence: TGTGCCAGCAGAACGAGACTAGCGGGAAGGTACGAGCAGTACTTC.